The 27 T cell receptor beta chains presented below share a single source sample, sequenced in a study of neurological immune-mediated disorders. TCRdb processed the 5' RACE reads anew with MiXCR; each CDR3 protein has one entry. Of tens of thousands of distinct CDR3 sequences in the sample, over 3% were seen once. Sequenced input: PBMCs. Receptors originate from a man in his forties with multiple sclerosis.

This clonotype was picked up many times. This chain uses TRBV5-1 with TRBJ1-1, with D possibly TRBD1 on 5 matching bases. V was shortened by 3 bases and J by 5 bases, with 14 bases between the two germline ends. CDR1 and CDR2 (germline): SGHRS, YFSETQ. The length of the CDR3 is 14 residues. The CDR3 spells CASSSRGRGTEAFF. CDR3 DNA sequence: TGCGCCAGCAGCTCCCGAGGCCGGGGGACTGAAGCTTTCTTT.

This clonotype occurred a few times. The chain has TRBV28 and TRBJ2-7; D may match TRBD1 or TRBD2 (7 bases each). In germline, CDR1 is MDHEN, CDR2 SYDVKM. The CDR3 sequence is 11 residues long. Trimming took 10 bases from V and 8 from J, leaving 15 bases between them. CDR3 nucleotide sequence: TGTGCCATCGAAGGGAGGGGGCAGCAGTACTTC. Protein: CAIEGRGQQYF.

The table lists this clonotype with a few counts. A much larger clone differs from this one at a single base, so this may be a read error. V is TRBV6-5 and J is TRBJ2-3; D is possibly TRBD1 (6 bases). Trimming stripped 0 bases from V and 0 bases from J, with 10 bases between. The CDR3 sequence is 16 residues long. Germline V gene data show CDR1 as MNHEY and CDR2 as SVGAGI. The chain's CDR3 is CASSYSGDTSTDTQYF. As DNA, the CDR3 is TGTGCCAGCAGTTACTCTGGGGACACGAGCACAGATACGCAGTATTTT.

The sample holds many counts of this clonotype. The chain has TRBV7-3 and TRBJ2-5, with TRBD2 matching over 7 bases. V shed 5 bases and J 5 bases; nucleotides not matched to a gene: 11. The CDR3 runs 15 residues. From germline, CDR1 is SGHTA and CDR2 FQGTGA. The CDR3 DNA reads TGTGCCAGCAGCGGGGGGGAGGGTATGTCGGAGACCCAGTACTTC. Translated, it gives CASSGGEGMSETQYF.

The rearrangement joins TRBV12-3 or TRBV12-4 to TRBJ2-7, with D possibly being TRBD1 (5 bases). There are 14 residues in the CDR3. V dropped 4 bases and J dropped 4 bases, with 14 bases sitting between them. The CDR3 is CASSSFFGAYEQYF. For the CDR3, the DNA is TGTGCCAGCAGTTCCTTTTTTGGGGCGTACGAGCAGTACTTC.

This clonotype was seen many times. This sequence joins TRBV7-8 and TRBJ2-1; D is possibly TRBD1 or TRBD2 (5 bases each). V was pared by 5 bases and J by 4 bases, with 18 bases between. Germline assignment: CDR1 SGHVS and CDR2 FQNEAQ. The CDR3 is 16 residues long. CDR3 sequence (DNA): TGTGCCAGCAGCCTAAAGGGTTGGGGGAGATACAATGAGCAGTTCTTC. This translates into CASSLKGWGRYNEQFF.

This clonotype has ten or more counts. V is TRBV7-3 and J is TRBJ2-3; 9 nucleotides match TRBD2. Trimming cost V 0 bases and J 1 base; bases outside gene matches: 2. The CDR3 spans 16 residues. CDR1 SGHTA and CDR2 FQGTGA come from the germline V gene. The DNA of the CDR3 is TGTGCCAGCAGCTTAACGAGGACTAGCGGCACAGATACGCAGTATTTT. Its translation: CASSLTRTSGTDTQYF. Variable domain in full (rest from reference TRBV7-3 and TRBJ2-3): GAGVSQTPSNKVTEKGKYVELRCDPISGHTALYWYRQSLGQGPEFLIYFQGTGAADDSGLPNDRFFAVRPEGSVSTLKIQRTERGDSAVYLCASSLTRTSGTDTQYFGPGTRLTVL.

This clonotype was counted ten times or more. This chain links TRBV7-9 with TRBJ2-5, with 7 bases that match TRBD2. Germline V CDR1 and CDR2: SEHNR, FQNEAQ (reference sequence). This CDR3 region has 14 residues. V dropped 1 base and J dropped 5; count of bases not matched to a gene: 4. CDR3 bases: TGTGCCAGCAGCTTAGTCGGGGGGAAGGAGACCCAGTACTTC. Translation gives CASSLVGGKETQYF. Full variable domain (missing parts from reference TRBV7-9 and TRBJ2-5): DTGVSQNPRHKITKRGQNVTFRCDPISEHNRLYWYRQTLGQGPEFLTYFQNEAQLEKSRLLSDRFSAERPKGSFSTLEIQRTEQGDSAMYLCASSLVGGKETQYFGPGTRLLVL.

As regards this clonotype: A junction boundary mismatches the germline segment, possibly from a read error. The chain is built from TRBV6-4 and TRBJ1-5; D gene unclear. This CDR3 contains 13 residues. CDR1 is MRHNA, CDR2 SNTAGT, per germline. The CDR3, as DNA: TGTGCCAGCAGTGACTCGGGGAATCAGCCCCAGAATTTT. It specifies CASSDSGNQPQNF.

This clonotype was counted ten times or more. The chain is built from TRBV7-2 and TRBJ2-7; 9 bases match TRBD2. CDR1 and CDR2 from the germline V gene are SGHTA and FQGNSA. The CDR3 spans 15 residues. The V segment lost 0 bases and the J segment 2 bases; nucleotides outside the gene matches: 2. In DNA, the CDR3 is TGTGCCAGCAGCTTAGCGCTAGCGGGGCCCTACGAGCAGTACTTC. Translated, it gives CASSLALAGPYEQYF.

This clonotype was observed at least ten times. This chain uses TRBV4-1 with TRBJ1-4; 7 bases are shared with TRBD1. CDR3 length: 14 residues. Looked up from germline, CDR1 is MGHRA and CDR2 is YSYEKL. The J segment lost 5 bases and the V segment lost 4 bases, leaving 4 bases of the junction unmatched. The CDR3 protein is CASSLDRTNEKLFF. CDR3 sequence (DNA): TGCGCCAGCAGCCTGGACAGGACGAATGAAAAACTGTTTTTT.

This clonotype is medium-sized by share. The V and J genes are TRBV5-1 and TRBJ2-3; 13 nucleotides align to TRBD2. V lost 4 bases, J lost 6 bases, and 14 bases stayed unmatched. The CDR3 length is 18 residues. From germline, CDR1 is SGHRS and CDR2 YFSETQ. CDR3 in amino acids: CASSQGLAGPNRMDTQYF. The CDR3 coding sequence is TGCGCCAGCAGCCAGGGACTAGCGGGGCCTAATAGGATGGATACGCAGTATTTT.

Ten or more counts support this clonotype. The chain joins TRBV20-1 to TRBJ1-5, with TRBD1 as a possible D gene (6 bases). Looked up from germline, CDR1 is DFQATT and CDR2 is SNEGSKA (reference sequence). This CDR3 region has 15 residues. The V end was cut by 6 bases, the J end by 4 bases, with 19 bases between. The CDR3 DNA follows: TGCAGTGCCCCTGAACAGGGCGGCCCAAATCAGCCCCAGCATTTT. Residues: CSAPEQGGPNQPQHF.

This clonotype was observed many times. The chain uses TRBV29-1 and TRBJ1-5; no reliable D call. Trimming removed 3 bases from V and 7 bases from J, with 13 bases in between. The CDR3 contains 13 residues. CDR1 and CDR2 from the germline V gene are SQVTM and ANQGSEA. The CDR3 coding sequence is TGCAGCGTTGACGAGGGCGGAGGACAGCCCCAGCATTTT. Its protein product is CSVDEGGGQPQHF.

This clonotype came up many times. V usage is TRBV5-1 and J usage is TRBJ2-4; TRBD2 is a possible D gene (7 bases). The CDR3 totals 14 residues. Germline V lookup: CDR1 SGHRS, CDR2 YFSETQ. The germline V and J ends were trimmed by 3 bases and 7 bases, with 14 bases remaining between them. CDR3 in DNA: TGCGCCAGCAGCTCTCGGGGGGCCGGGAACATTCAGTACTTC. It translates to CASSSRGAGNIQYF.

This clonotype was counted at least ten times. CDR3 loop: CASRQRTSEKLFF. CDR3 nucleotides: TGTGCCAGCAGACAAAGGACAAGTGAAAAACTGTTTTTT. The V gene is TRBV6-2 or TRBV6-3, the J gene TRBJ1-4, with D tentatively TRBD1 (5 bases). The CDR3 runs 13 residues. Germline V gives CDR1 MNHEY, CDR2 SVGEGT. Trimming cost V 6 bases and J 7 bases, with 12 bases left between them.

This clonotype showed up many times. V usage is TRBV5-1 and J usage is TRBJ2-1; a possible D gene is TRBD1 (6 bases). Trimming stripped 8 bases from V and 4 bases from J, with 13 bases between. CDR1 is SGHRS and CDR2 is YFSETQ in the germline V gene. This CDR3 has 13 amino acids. CDR3 sequence: CASSVGQYNEQFF. The DNA of the CDR3 is TGCGCCAGTTCGGTGGGACAATACAATGAGCAGTTCTTC. The full variable domain, with the rest looked up from reference TRBV5-1 and TRBJ2-1, is KAGVTQTPRYLIKTRGQQVTLSCSPISGHRSVSWYQQTPGQGLQFLFEYFSETQRNKGNFPGRFSGRQFSNSRSEMNVSTLELGDSALYLCASSVGQYNEQFFGPGTRLTVL.

There are many counts of this clonotype. The genes are TRBV2 and TRBJ2-7; no clear D. Per the germline V gene, CDR1 is SNHLY and CDR2 is FYNNEI. V dropped 3 bases and J dropped 5 bases, with 11 bases sitting between them. This CDR3 spans 13 amino acids. As DNA, the CDR3 is TGTGCCAGCAGTGACCTCAGGCGGAACGAGCAGTACTTC. Translated, it gives CASSDLRRNEQYF.

This clonotype was detected many times. The genes are TRBV6-5 and TRBJ2-7; 10 bases are a match to TRBD2. The CDR3 runs to 14 residues. Germline V CDR1 and CDR2: MNHEY, SVGAGI. V was pared by 9 bases and J by 2 bases, with 7 bases of the junction left unmatched. Here the CDR3 reads CARSAGGITYEQYF. The CDR3, as DNA: TGTGCCAGATCAGCGGGGGGGATAACCTACGAGCAGTACTTC.

Ten or more counts support this clonotype. The chain links TRBV5-1 to TRBJ2-5; 10 positions match TRBD2. Germline V lookup: CDR1 SGHRS, CDR2 YFSETQ. The V segment lost 4 bases and the J segment 5 bases; nucleotides outside the gene matches: 5. The CDR3 length is 14 residues. The CDR3 bases are TGCGCCAGCAGCGCAACTAGCGGGGTTGAGACCCAGTACTTC. It translates to CASSATSGVETQYF.

This clonotype was seen a few times. This may stem from a read error, because a much larger clone lies one nucleotide away. The chain couples TRBV4-1 to TRBJ1-1, with a tentative D call TRBD1 (5 bases). V was cut by 1 base and J by 4 bases, with 13 bases left in between. Germline V lookup: CDR1 MGHRA, CDR2 YSYEKL. This CDR3 has 15 amino acids. CDR3 in DNA: TGCGCCAGCAGCCAAGGTATCAAAGGGGTCACTGAAGCTTTCTTT. Translating it yields CASSQGIKGVTEAFF.

Only a few counts were recorded for this clonotype. At one boundary the junction diverges from the germline segment, which might be a read error. The rearrangement links TRBV24-1 to TRBJ1-5, with 10 bases matching TRBD1. Germline CDR1 reads KGHDR; CDR2 reads SFDVKD. The CDR3 consists of 17 residues. The CDR3 loop is CATSDRTGGASNQPQNF. In DNA, the CDR3 is TGTGCCACCAGTGACCGGACAGGGGGTGCAAGCAATCAGCCCCAGAATTTT.

The rearrangement joins TRBV6-6 to TRBJ2-7; 9 positions agree with TRBD1. In germline, CDR1 is MNHNY, CDR2 SVGAGI (reference sequence). This CDR3 region has 15 residues. V lost 5 bases, J lost 1 base, and 6 bases stayed unmatched. The CDR3 DNA sequence: TGTGCCAGCAGTCAACCGGGACAGGGATCCTACGAGCAGTACTTC. The encoded protein is CASSQPGQGSYEQYF.

This clonotype was observed at least ten times. The gene calls are TRBV10-3 and TRBJ2-7, with 10 bases identical to TRBD2. Germline CDR1 and CDR2: ENHRY and SYGVKD. Trimming cost V 6 bases and J 3 bases; bases outside gene matches: 8. This CDR3 spans 15 amino acids. Written as DNA, the CDR3 is TGTGCCATCAGGGGGGCACTAGCGGGGAACTACGAGCAGTACTTC. As protein: CAIRGALAGNYEQYF.

This clonotype occurred many times. This chain uses TRBV9 with TRBJ2-7; 10 bases match TRBD1. The CDR3 is 15 amino acids. The germline V gene has CDR1 SGDLS and CDR2 YYNGEE. V shed 0 bases and J 1 base; nucleotides not matched to a gene: 1. In DNA, the CDR3 is TGTGCCAGCAGCGTAGGGGACAGGGGATCCTACGAGCAGTACTTC. It is translated as CASSVGDRGSYEQYF.

The chain uses TRBV6-5 and TRBJ1-2; D gene ambiguous. Germline V gene lookup returns CDR1 MNHEY and CDR2 SVGAGI. The V end lost 3 bases, the J end lost 2 bases, and 7 bases lay between the germline ends. CDR3 size: 13 residues. The CDR3 protein is CASSYGENYGYTF. The CDR3 nucleotides read TGTGCCAGCAGTTATGGGGAAAACTATGGCTACACCTTC.

This clonotype was recorded many times. The rearrangement links TRBV12-3 or TRBV12-4 to TRBJ2-5; perhaps TRBD2 as D (6 bases). The V end lost 3 bases, the J end lost 7 bases, and 18 bases lay between the germline ends. The CDR3 totals 15 residues. CDR3 sequence: CASSFAGGWGATQYF. The CDR3 DNA sequence: TGTGCCAGCAGTTTCGCCGGGGGTTGGGGCGCGACCCAGTACTTC.